These 17 T cell receptor beta chains originate from one sample sequenced in a study of PD-L1 blockade in urothelial cancer. Sequencing used immunoSEQ multiplex PCR; TCRdb keeps in-frame clones, though not all of them. The sample has fewer than 50,000 clones, 79% seen once. Time point specified: pretreatment peripheral blood. The source was PBMCs, collected around atezolizumab (anti-PD-L1) treatment. These receptors all stem from a man aged 65-85 years with urothelial cancer.

The rearrangement uses TRBV10-3 and TRBJ2-2; D is possibly TRBD1 (5 bases). The CDR3 is made up of 12 amino acids. Germline CDR1 ENHRY, CDR2 SYGVKD. With 10 bases removed from V and 1 base from J, the gap between germline ends came to 7 bases. CDR3 in amino acids: CATGQNTGELFF. The CDR3 bases are TGTGCCACCGGACAGAACACCGGGGAGCTGTTTTTT.

To note about this clone: At one boundary the junction diverges from the germline segment, which might be a read error. V and J are TRBV30 and TRBJ2-7; TRBD1 might be the D (6 bases). Germline-derived CDR1 and CDR2 are GTSNPN and SVGIG (reference sequence). The CDR3 runs to 12 residues. The DNA of the CDR3 is TGTGCCTGGTCTACAGGGTCCTTCGAGCAGTACTTC. As protein: CAWSTGSFEQYF.

This clone was recorded once. The chain employs TRBV6-5 and TRBJ1-2; D call uncertain. The germline gives CDR1 MNHEY, CDR2 SVGAGI. V was clipped by 7 bases and J by 2 bases, with 14 bases between them. The length of the CDR3 is 14 residues. The DNA of the CDR3 is TGTGCCAGCACCCGAGGAAATTTAAACTATGGCTACACCTTC. Translation gives CASTRGNLNYGYTF.

The J gene is TRBJ2-1, the V gene TRBV5-1; TRBD2 agrees at 12 bases. Germline V gene data show CDR1 as SGHRS and CDR2 as YFSETQ. The V and J ends lost 3 bases and 8 bases, in that order; junction bases with no gene match: 6. This CDR3 region has 15 residues. The CDR3 region is CASSSLAGGMYEQFF. For the CDR3, the DNA is TGCGCCAGCAGCTCGCTAGCGGGAGGGATGTATGAGCAGTTCTTC.

The chain links TRBV7-2 to TRBJ2-1, with 15 bases fitting TRBD2. The germline gives CDR1 SGHTA, CDR2 FQGNSA. J was trimmed by 13 bases and V by 5 bases; bases with no gene match: 9. The CDR3 covers 15 residues. The CDR3 sequence: CASSTWTSGRVEQFF. CDR3 coding DNA: TGTGCCAGCAGCACCTGGACTAGCGGGAGGGTAGAACAGTTCTTC. The full variable domain, completed using reference TRBV7-2 and TRBJ2-1, is GAGVSQSPSNKVTEKGKDVELRCDPISGHTALYWYRQSLGQGLEFLIYFQGNSAPDKSGLPSDRFSAERTGGSVSTLTIQRTQQEDSAVYLCASSTWTSGRVEQFFGPGTRLTVL.

The chain combines TRBV14 with TRBJ1-1; D not certain. Germline V gives CDR1 SGHDN, CDR2 FVKESK. This CDR3 is 13 amino acids long. V lost 8 bases, J lost 6 bases, and 16 bases lay in between. The CDR3 bases are TGTGCCAGCCGGCGGTCCACCAACGCTGAAGCTTTCTTT. It is translated as CASRRSTNAEAFF.

The rearrangement joins TRBV2 to TRBJ2-1; D remains unclear. From germline, CDR1 is SNHLY and CDR2 FYNNEI. CDR3 length: 12 residues. The V gene lost 1 base and the J gene lost 15 bases, with 13 bases spanning the gap. For the CDR3, the DNA is TGTGCCAGCAGTGAAGGCCTAGTGGTACGGTTCTTC. Translated, it gives CASSEGLVVRFF. The full variable domain, completed using reference TRBV2 and TRBJ2-1, is EPEVTQTPSHQVTQMGQEVILRCVPISNHLYFYWYRQILGQKVEFLVSFYNNEISEKSEIFDDQFSVERPDGSNFTLKIRSTKLEDSAMYFCASSEGLVVRFFGPGTRLTVL.

The gene calls are TRBV28 and TRBJ2-1, with 11 bases matching TRBD2. Germline loops: CDR1 MDHEN, CDR2 SYDVKM. There are 15 residues in the CDR3. V shed 5 bases, J shed 5 bases, and the junction held 5 bases outside the gene matches. The CDR3: CASSGGLAVNNEQFF. The CDR3 DNA follows: TGTGCCAGCAGTGGGGGACTAGCGGTAAACAATGAGCAGTTCTTC.

This rearrangement joins TRBV4-2 to TRBJ1-5; TRBD1 might be the D (6 bases). Germline lookup yields CDR1 LGHNA and CDR2 YNFKEQ. CDR3 length: 15 residues. V lost 2 bases and J lost 5, with 13 bases in between. DNA of the CDR3: TGTGCCAGCAGCCAAAGGGGGTCTAGTGATCAGCCCCAGCATTTT. Protein product: CASSQRGSSDQPQHF.

The gene calls are TRBV9 and TRBJ2-2, with TRBD1 identical over 10 bases. CDR3 size: 18 residues. Looked up from germline, CDR1 is SGDLS and CDR2 is YYNGEE. V gave up 1 base and J gave up 1 base; unmatched junction bases: 7. The CDR3 DNA reads TGTGCCAGCAGCGTATCGCCGGGGACAGGGGAGAACACCGGGGAGCTGTTTTTT. It yields the protein CASSVSPGTGENTGELFF.

The genes are TRBV7-2 and TRBJ2-7; 14 bases agree with TRBD2. V shed 6 bases and J 5 bases; nucleotides not matched to a gene: 6. Germline loops: CDR1 SGHTA, CDR2 FQGNSA. The CDR3 consists of 15 residues. The CDR3 loop is CASRTGTSGRNEQYF. CDR3 nucleotides: TGTGCCAGCAGAACCGGGACTAGCGGGAGAAACGAGCAGTACTTC. The complete variable domain, with remaining parts taken from reference TRBV7-2 and TRBJ2-7, reads GAGVSQSPSNKVTEKGKDVELRCDPISGHTALYWYRQSLGQGLEFLIYFQGNSAPDKSGLPSDRFSAERTGGSVSTLTIQRTQQEDSAVYLCASRTGTSGRNEQYFGPGTRLTVT.

The chain couples TRBV15 to TRBJ2-1; 9 bases map to TRBD2. This CDR3 contains 15 residues. Trimming removed 3 bases from V and 4 bases from J; junction bases left unmatched: 4. Germline V CDR1 and CDR2: LNHNV, YYDKDF (reference sequence). In DNA, the CDR3 is TGTGCCACCAGCAGTAGCGGGAGTGGTTACAATGAGCAGTTCTTC. Translated: CATSSSGSGYNEQFF.

The chain is built from TRBV28 and TRBJ2-1, with 8 bases that match TRBD2. With 3 bases clipped from V and 4 bases from J, the junction kept 5 bases outside the gene matches. Germline V gene data show CDR1 as MDHEN and CDR2 as SYDVKM. The CDR3 has 15 amino acids. The CDR3 DNA reads TGTGCCAGCAGTTTGTTCCTAGCGGGTTACAATGAGCAGTTCTTC. Its translation: CASSLFLAGYNEQFF. Filled out from reference TRBV28 and TRBJ2-1, the complete variable domain reads DVKVTQSSRYLVKRTGEKVFLECVQDMDHENMFWYRQDPGLGLRLIYFSYDVKMKEKGDIPEGYSVSREKKERFSLILESASTNQTSMYLCASSLFLAGYNEQFFGPGTRLTVL.

This chain connects TRBV25-1 to TRBJ1-6; 8 bases are shared with TRBD1. The junction had 6 bases not matched to a gene; V was cut back by 8 bases and J by 0 bases. Germline CDR1 MGHDK, CDR2 SYGVNS. This CDR3 contains 16 residues. The CDR3 reads CASGDRGGSYNSPLHF. The DNA for the CDR3 is TGTGCCAGCGGAGACAGGGGTGGCTCCTATAATTCACCCCTCCACTTT.

The rearrangement joins TRBV2 to TRBJ1-4, with D unclear. Germline V gene lookup returns CDR1 SNHLY and CDR2 FYNNEI. The CDR3 length is 13 residues. The V end was cut by 7 bases, the J end by 8 bases, with 14 bases between. The CDR3 DNA reads as TGTGCCAGCACGGGATGGCCCTCCGAAAAACTGTTTTTT. Translation gives CASTGWPSEKLFF.

The gene calls are TRBV27 and TRBJ2-1, with TRBD2 matching over 9 bases. Germline lookup yields CDR1 MNHEY and CDR2 SMNVEV (reference sequence). The CDR3 sequence is 17 residues long. V shed 5 bases, J shed 4 bases, and the junction held 12 bases outside the gene matches. The CDR3 here is CASSTRQLAGVYNEQFF. CDR3 DNA sequence: TGTGCCAGCAGTACACGACAATTAGCGGGAGTATACAATGAGCAGTTCTTC.

The rearrangement links TRBV4-1 to TRBJ1-2; the match to TRBD1 covers 10 bases. Losses at the gene ends were 2 bases for V and 4 bases for J; bases not matched to a gene: 13. Germline CDR1 and CDR2: MGHRA and YSYEKL. This CDR3 contains 18 residues. CDR3 in amino acids: CASSQRPDRTGGGYGYTF. Written as DNA, the CDR3 is TGCGCCAGCAGCCAAAGACCGGATAGGACAGGGGGTGGCTATGGCTACACCTTC.